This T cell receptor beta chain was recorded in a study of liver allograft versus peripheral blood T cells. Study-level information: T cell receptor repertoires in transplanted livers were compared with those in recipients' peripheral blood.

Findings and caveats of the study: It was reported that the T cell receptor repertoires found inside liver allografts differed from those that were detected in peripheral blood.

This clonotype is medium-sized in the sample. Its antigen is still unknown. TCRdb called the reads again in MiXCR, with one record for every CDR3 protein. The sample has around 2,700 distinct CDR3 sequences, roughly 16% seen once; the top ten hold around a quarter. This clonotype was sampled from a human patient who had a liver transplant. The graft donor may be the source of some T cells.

The CDR3 DNA sequence: TGTGCCAGCAGCTTCGGAACTGAAGCTTTCTTT. It encodes CASSFGTEAFF. The genes are TRBV5-6 and TRBJ1-1; D gene unclear. The CDR3 is 11 amino acids. Germline V CDR1 and CDR2: SGHDT, YYEEEE. With 2 bases removed from V and 5 bases from J, the gap between germline ends came to 4 bases.